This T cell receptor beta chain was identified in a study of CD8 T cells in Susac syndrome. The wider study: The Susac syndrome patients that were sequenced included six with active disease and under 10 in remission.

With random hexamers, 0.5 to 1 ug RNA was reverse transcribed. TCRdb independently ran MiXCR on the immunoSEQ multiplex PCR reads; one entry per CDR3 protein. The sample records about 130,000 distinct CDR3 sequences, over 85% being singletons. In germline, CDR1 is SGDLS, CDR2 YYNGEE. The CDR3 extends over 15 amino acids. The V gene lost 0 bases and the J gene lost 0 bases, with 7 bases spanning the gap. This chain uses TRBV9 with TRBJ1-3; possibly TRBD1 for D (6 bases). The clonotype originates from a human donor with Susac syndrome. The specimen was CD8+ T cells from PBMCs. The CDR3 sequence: CASSVEGDSGNTIYF. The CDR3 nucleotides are TGTGCCAGCAGCGTAGAGGGGGACTCTGGAAACACCATATATTTT.